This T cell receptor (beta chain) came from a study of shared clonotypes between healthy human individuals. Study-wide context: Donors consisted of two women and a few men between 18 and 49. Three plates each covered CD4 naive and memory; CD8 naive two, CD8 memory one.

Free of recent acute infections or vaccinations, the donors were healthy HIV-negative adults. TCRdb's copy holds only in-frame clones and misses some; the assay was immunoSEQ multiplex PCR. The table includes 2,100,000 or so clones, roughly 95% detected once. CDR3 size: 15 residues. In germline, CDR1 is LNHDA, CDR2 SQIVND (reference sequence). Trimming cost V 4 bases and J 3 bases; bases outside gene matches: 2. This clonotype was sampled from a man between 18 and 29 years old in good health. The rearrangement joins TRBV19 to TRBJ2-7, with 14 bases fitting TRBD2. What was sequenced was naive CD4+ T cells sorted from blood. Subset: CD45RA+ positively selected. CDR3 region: CASSRGLAGDYEQYF. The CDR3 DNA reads TGTGCCAGTAGTAGGGGACTAGCGGGAGACTACGAGCAGTACTTC. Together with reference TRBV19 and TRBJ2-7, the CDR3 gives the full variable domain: DGGITQSPKYLFRKEGQNVTLSCEQNLNHDAMYWYRQDPGQGLRLIYYSQIVNDFQKGDIAEGYSVSREKKESFPLTVTSAQKNPTAFYLCASSRGLAGDYEQYFGPGTRLTVT.